The 20 T cell receptor beta chains listed next were all sequenced from one sample in a study of beta chain features in type 1 diabetes. The entirety of the isolated RNA underwent reverse transcription, so expressed TCRB transcripts were sequenced. TCRdb's copy holds only in-frame clones and misses some; the assay was immunoSEQ multiplex PCR. This sample has 240,000 or so clones; roughly 21% occur once, and the top ten carry 0.028%. These receptors have no identified antigens. Findings and limits, study-wide: In every one of the four CD4+ subsets, TCRB CDR3s were moderately but significantly shorter in Type 1 diabetes patients.

Sequencing used naive CD4+ T cells from blood. Source of these receptors: a middle-aged woman with type 1 diabetes.

The gene calls are TRBV29-1 and TRBJ2-5; D is perhaps TRBD1 (6 bases). Per the germline V gene, CDR1 is SQVTM and CDR2 is ANQGSEA. The CDR3 is 14 amino acids. The ends were cut back, 3 bases at V and 2 bases at J, with 13 bases in the middle. The chain's CDR3 is CSVDIQGLQETQYF. The CDR3 DNA sequence: TGCAGCGTTGACATACAGGGTTTGCAAGAGACCCAGTACTTC.

The chain combines TRBV7-9 with TRBJ2-1, with 7 nucleotides matching TRBD2. The V gene end was trimmed by 4 bases and the J gene end by 4 bases; junction bases not matched to a gene: 10. Germline V lookup: CDR1 SEHNR, CDR2 FQNEAQ (reference sequence). The CDR3 sequence is 16 residues long. As DNA, the CDR3 is TGTGCCAGCAGCTCGGGGGGTCCGGGACCATACAATGAGCAGTTCTTC. Protein sequence: CASSSGGPGPYNEQFF.

The DNA for the CDR3 is TGCGCCAGCAGCTCGTGGGACTCGAGGGATGGGGCCAATGAGCAGTTCTTC. Protein: CASSSWDSRDGANEQFF. This chain uses TRBV5-1 with TRBJ2-1; possible D gene TRBD2, 6 bases. Looked up from germline, CDR1 is SGHRS and CDR2 is YFSETQ. Trimming took off 3 bases at V and 6 bases at J, with 22 bases between the two ends. The length of the CDR3 is 17 residues.

A few counts support this clone. The V gene is TRBV5-1, the J gene TRBJ2-3, with D tentatively TRBD1 (5 bases). The CDR3 contains 15 residues. Germline V gene data show CDR1 as SGHRS and CDR2 as YFSETQ. V was pared by 3 bases and J by 0 bases, with 11 bases between. The CDR3 loop is CASSSRQTSTDTQYF. The CDR3 region has the DNA TGCGCCAGCAGCTCCCGACAGACGAGCACAGATACGCAGTATTTT.

This clone showed up just a few times. The chain uses TRBV28 and TRBJ1-4; D is undetermined. There are 14 residues in the CDR3. The V gene lost 1 base and the J gene lost 5 bases, with 8 bases spanning the gap. The germline CDR1 and CDR2 sequences are MDHEN and SYDVKM. The CDR3 DNA sequence: TGTGCCAGCAGTTTATCTGGCGGGAATGAAAAACTGTTTTTT. This encodes CASSLSGGNEKLFF.

The chain combines TRBV15 with TRBJ1-5; D call uncertain. Trimming stripped 0 bases from V and 9 bases from J, with 9 bases between. Per germline, CDR1 LNHNV and CDR2 YYDKDF (reference sequence). The CDR3 spans 13 residues. The CDR3 nucleotides are TGTGCCACCAGCAGAGATCTGGAGCGGCCCCAGCATTTT. It encodes CATSRDLERPQHF.

This clone was observed a handful of times. The chain has TRBV2 and TRBJ2-7; tentatively, D is TRBD1 (6 bases). Trimming removed 4 bases at V and 4 bases at J, with 8 bases between. The germline V gene encodes CDR1 SNHLY and CDR2 FYNNEI. CDR3 length: 12 amino acids. The CDR3 region is CASSAGDYEQYF. The DNA of the CDR3 is TGTGCCAGCAGTGCAGGGGATTACGAGCAGTACTTC.

The chain joins TRBV29-1 to TRBJ1-1, with 7 positions matching TRBD1. The CDR3 extends over 13 amino acids. The ends lost 6 bases at V and 1 base at J; junction bases unmatched: 5. The V gene's germline CDR1 is SQVTM and CDR2 ANQGSEA. DNA for the CDR3: TGCAGCGTAGGGGGCGCCGGGAACACTGAAGCTTTCTTT. Translation gives CSVGGAGNTEAFF.

V usage is TRBV29-1 and J usage is TRBJ2-2; no firm D call. This CDR3 has 13 residues. CDR1 is SQVTM and CDR2 is ANQGSEA in the germline V gene. Deletions cut 6 bases from V and 0 bases from J, with 8 bases between. This CDR3 is CSVQAPNTGELFF. In nucleotides, the CDR3 is TGCAGCGTCCAAGCCCCGAACACCGGGGAGCTGTTTTTT.

This chain connects TRBV5-4 to TRBJ2-5; D might be TRBD1 (6 bases). The CDR3 spans 18 residues. The germline V gene encodes CDR1 SGHNT and CDR2 YYREEE (reference sequence). V gave up 2 bases and J gave up 5 bases, with 25 bases separating them. Here the CDR3 reads CASSLGDMGSGYGETQYF. The CDR3, as DNA: TGTGCCAGCAGCTTAGGGGACATGGGAAGCGGTTATGGGGAGACCCAGTACTTC. The full variable domain, its missing parts supplied by reference TRBV5-4 and TRBJ2-5, is ETGVTQSPTHLIKTRGQQVTLRCSSQSGHNTVSWYQQALGQGPQFIFQYYREEENGRGNFPPRFSGLQFPNYSSELNVNALELDDSALYLCASSLGDMGSGYGETQYFGPGTRLLVL.

The rearrangement links TRBV4-2 to TRBJ2-1; 14 nucleotides agree with TRBD2. In germline, CDR1 is LGHNA, CDR2 YNFKEQ. This CDR3 region has 20 residues. Unmatched junction bases numbered 14, after V lost 5 bases and J lost 2 bases. CDR3 sequence reads: CASSGRGGLAGGPTYNEQFF. The CDR3 DNA follows: TGTGCCAGCAGCGGTAGAGGAGGACTAGCGGGGGGTCCTACCTACAATGAGCAGTTCTTC.

This chain connects TRBV25-1 to TRBJ1-6, with no clear D. V lost 9 bases to trimming and J lost 9 bases, with 12 bases between them. The CDR3 loop spans 12 amino acids. The germline V gene encodes CDR1 MGHDK and CDR2 SYGVNS. The CDR3 here is CASETISSPLHF. The CDR3 DNA is TGTGCCAGTGAGACAATTTCTTCACCCCTCCACTTT. Full variable domain (outside the CDR3, taken from reference TRBV25-1 and TRBJ1-6): EADIYQTPRYLVIGTGKKITLECSQTMGHDKMYWYQQDPGMELHLIHYSYGVNSTEKGDLSSESTVSRIRTEHFPLTLESARPSHTSQYLCASETISSPLHFGNGTRLTVT.

This clone turned up a few times. The rearrangement joins TRBV30 to TRBJ2-1; tentatively, D is TRBD2 (6 bases). The V end lost 2 bases, the J end lost 5 bases, and 10 bases lay between the germline ends. The length of the CDR3 is 13 residues. Germline CDR1 GTSNPN, CDR2 SVGIG (reference sequence). CDR3 loop: CAWSPAGNNEQFF. CDR3 nucleotides: TGTGCCTGGAGTCCCGCGGGAAACAATGAGCAGTTCTTC.

This clone was detected only a few times. The gene calls are TRBV11-3 and TRBJ2-1; tentative D call: TRBD1 (6 bases). Trimming removed 5 bases from V and 0 bases from J, with 20 bases in between. There are 18 residues in the CDR3. CDR1 and CDR2 (germline): SGHNT, YENEEA. The CDR3 reads CASSTGQSLASSYNEQFF. The CDR3 nucleotides are TGTGCCAGCAGCACTGGACAGAGCCTTGCCAGCTCCTACAATGAGCAGTTCTTC.

The gene calls are TRBV7-9 and TRBJ1-1; a weak D match, TRBD1 (5 bases). CDR1 SEHNR and CDR2 FQNEAQ come from the germline V gene (reference sequence). The CDR3 sequence is 17 residues long. V dropped 5 bases and J dropped 2 bases, with 21 bases sitting between them. CDR3 DNA: TGTGCCAGCAGCCTCCCCATGGGGACTCCAGCAAACACTGAAGCTTTCTTT. This translates into CASSLPMGTPANTEAFF.

The chain is built from TRBV5-6 and TRBJ1-2; 7 bases agree with TRBD1. CDR1 and CDR2 from the germline V gene are SGHDT and YYEEEE. The J segment lost 3 bases and the V segment lost 3 bases, leaving 14 bases of the junction unmatched. The CDR3 totals 17 residues. DNA for the CDR3: TGTGCCAGCAGCTCCGGACAGGCACAGAGGCCTTACTATGGCTACACCTTC. It yields the protein CASSSGQAQRPYYGYTF.

The genes are TRBV30 and TRBJ2-5; 8 bases line up with TRBD2. Matching the DNA end better, TRBJ2-7 makes the J call doubtful. CDR1 and CDR2 (germline): GTSNPN, SVGIG (reference sequence). There are 15 residues in the CDR3. The CDR3 sequence is CAWKGTSGLRYEQYF. CDR3 DNA: TGTGCCTGGAAAGGAACTAGCGGTCTCCGGTACGAGCAGTACTTC.

The genes are TRBV28 and TRBJ2-7; D remains unclear. CDR3 size: 11 residues. The V end was cut by 7 bases, the J end by 7 bases, with 11 bases between. The germline CDR1 and CDR2 sequences are MDHEN and SYDVKM. The CDR3 is CASTGGREQYF. CDR3 bases: TGTGCCAGCACCGGCGGTCGGGAGCAGTACTTC.

The V call is TRBV29-1, the J call TRBJ2-7; 7 nucleotides align to TRBD1. In germline, CDR1 is SQVTM, CDR2 ANQGSEA. Trimming took 7 bases from V and 6 from J; bases not matched to a gene: 6. The CDR3 contains 11 residues. CDR3 sequence reads: CSGGTAVEQYF. The CDR3 DNA reads as TGCAGCGGGGGGACAGCCGTCGAGCAGTACTTC.

This clone was found a few times. The chain employs TRBV5-1 and TRBJ2-4; a weak D match, TRBD1 (6 bases). With 2 bases removed from V and 9 bases from J, the gap between germline ends came to 15 bases. Per germline, CDR1 SGHRS and CDR2 YFSETQ. The CDR3 has 14 amino acids. CDR3 amino acids: CASSFGQLGGIQYF. The CDR3 DNA follows: TGCGCCAGCAGCTTTGGACAGTTGGGTGGCATTCAGTACTTC. The whole variable domain, filled in from reference TRBV5-1 and TRBJ2-4, reads KAGVTQTPRYLIKTRGQQVTLSCSPISGHRSVSWYQQTPGQGLQFLFEYFSETQRNKGNFPGRFSGRQFSNSRSEMNVSTLELGDSALYLCASSFGQLGGIQYFGAGTRLSVL.